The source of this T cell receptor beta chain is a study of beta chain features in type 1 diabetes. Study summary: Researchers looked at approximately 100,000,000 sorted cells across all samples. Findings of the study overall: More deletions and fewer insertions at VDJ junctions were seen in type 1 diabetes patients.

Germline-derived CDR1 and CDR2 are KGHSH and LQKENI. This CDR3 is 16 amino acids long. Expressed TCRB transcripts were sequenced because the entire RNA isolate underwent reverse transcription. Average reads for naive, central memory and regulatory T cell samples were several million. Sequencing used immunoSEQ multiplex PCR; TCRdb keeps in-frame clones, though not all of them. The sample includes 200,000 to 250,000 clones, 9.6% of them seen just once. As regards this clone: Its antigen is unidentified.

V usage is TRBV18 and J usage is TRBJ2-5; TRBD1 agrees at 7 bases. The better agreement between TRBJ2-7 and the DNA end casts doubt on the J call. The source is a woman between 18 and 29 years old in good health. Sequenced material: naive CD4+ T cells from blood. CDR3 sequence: CASSLRQGGPGYEQYF. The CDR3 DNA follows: TGTGCCAGCTCACTCCGACAGGGTGGACCCGGCTACGAGCAGTACTTC.